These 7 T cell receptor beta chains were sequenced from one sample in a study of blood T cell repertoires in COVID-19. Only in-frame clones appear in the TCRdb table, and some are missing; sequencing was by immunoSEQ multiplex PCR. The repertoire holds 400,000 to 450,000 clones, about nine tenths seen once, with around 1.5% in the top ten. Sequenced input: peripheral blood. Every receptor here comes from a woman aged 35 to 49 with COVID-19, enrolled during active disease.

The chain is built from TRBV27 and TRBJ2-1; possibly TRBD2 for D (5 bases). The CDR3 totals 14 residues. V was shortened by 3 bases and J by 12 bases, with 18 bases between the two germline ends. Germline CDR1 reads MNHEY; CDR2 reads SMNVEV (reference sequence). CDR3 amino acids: CASSFGLPSWVQFF. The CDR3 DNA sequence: TGTGCCAGCAGTTTTGGACTGCCGTCTTGGGTGCAGTTCTTC.

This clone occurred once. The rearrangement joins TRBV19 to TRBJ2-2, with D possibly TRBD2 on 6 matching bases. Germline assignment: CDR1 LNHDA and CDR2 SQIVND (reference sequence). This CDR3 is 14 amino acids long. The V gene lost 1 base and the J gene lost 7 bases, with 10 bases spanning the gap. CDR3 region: CASSIGAGIGELFF. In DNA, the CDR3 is TGTGCCAGTAGTATAGGGGCGGGGATCGGGGAGCTGTTTTTT.

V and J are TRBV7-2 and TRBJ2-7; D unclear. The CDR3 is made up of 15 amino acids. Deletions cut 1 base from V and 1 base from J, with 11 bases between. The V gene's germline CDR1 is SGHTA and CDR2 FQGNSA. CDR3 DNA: TGTGCCAGCAGCTTAGATTCTACGGGTTCCTACGAGCAGTACTTC. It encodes CASSLDSTGSYEQYF. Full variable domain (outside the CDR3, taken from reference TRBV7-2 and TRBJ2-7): GAGVSQSPSNKVTEKGKDVELRCDPISGHTALYWYRQSLGQGLEFLIYFQGNSAPDKSGLPSDRFSAERTGGSVSTLTIQRTQQEDSAVYLCASSLDSTGSYEQYFGPGTRLTVT.

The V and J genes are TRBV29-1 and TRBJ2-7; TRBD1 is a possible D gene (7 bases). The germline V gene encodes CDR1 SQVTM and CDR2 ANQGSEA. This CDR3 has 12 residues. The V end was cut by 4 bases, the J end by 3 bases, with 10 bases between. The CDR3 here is CSVGGDSYEQYF. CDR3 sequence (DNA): TGCAGCGTTGGGGGGGACAGCTACGAGCAGTACTTC.

The CDR3 nucleotides are TGCGCCAGCAGCTTGGTTACGGTGAACACTGAAGCTTTCTTT. Residues: CASSLVTVNTEAFF. The chain is built from TRBV5-1 and TRBJ1-1; the D is unclear. The CDR3 runs to 14 residues. Trimming pared 0 bases from V and 0 bases from J, leaving 6 bases between. Germline CDR1 SGHRS, CDR2 YFSETQ.

The DNA of the CDR3 is TGTGCCAGCAGTTTCTACTCTGGAAACACCATATATTTT. It codes for CASSFYSGNTIYF. The chain is built from TRBV12-3 or TRBV12-4 and TRBJ1-3; no clear D. Deletions cut 3 bases from V and 0 bases from J, with 3 bases between. The CDR3 has 13 amino acids.

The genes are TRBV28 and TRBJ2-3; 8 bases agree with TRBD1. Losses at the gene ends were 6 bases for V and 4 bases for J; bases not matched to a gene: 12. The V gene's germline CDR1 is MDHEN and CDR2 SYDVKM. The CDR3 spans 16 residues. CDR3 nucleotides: TGTGCCAGCAGGATTAACAGGGGGTCGCCCCCAGATACGCAGTATTTT. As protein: CASRINRGSPPDTQYF. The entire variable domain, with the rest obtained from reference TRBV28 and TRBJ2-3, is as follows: DVKVTQSSRYLVKRTGEKVFLECVQDMDHENMFWYRQDPGLGLRLIYFSYDVKMKEKGDIPEGYSVSREKKERFSLILESASTNQTSMYLCASRINRGSPPDTQYFGPGTRLTVL.